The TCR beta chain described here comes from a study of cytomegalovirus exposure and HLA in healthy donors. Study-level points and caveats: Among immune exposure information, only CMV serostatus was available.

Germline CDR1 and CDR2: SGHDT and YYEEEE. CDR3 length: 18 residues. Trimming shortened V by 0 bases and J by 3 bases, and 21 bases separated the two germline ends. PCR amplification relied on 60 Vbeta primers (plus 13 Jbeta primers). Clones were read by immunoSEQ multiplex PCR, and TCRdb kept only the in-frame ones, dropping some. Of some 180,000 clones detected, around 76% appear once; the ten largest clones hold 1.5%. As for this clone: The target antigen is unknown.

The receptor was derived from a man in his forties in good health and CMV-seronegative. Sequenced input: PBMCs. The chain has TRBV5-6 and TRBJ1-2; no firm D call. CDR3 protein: CASSLAHPEEVVYYGYTF. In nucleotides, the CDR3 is TGTGCCAGCAGCTTGGCCCACCCAGAGGAGGTGGTATACTATGGCTACACCTTC.